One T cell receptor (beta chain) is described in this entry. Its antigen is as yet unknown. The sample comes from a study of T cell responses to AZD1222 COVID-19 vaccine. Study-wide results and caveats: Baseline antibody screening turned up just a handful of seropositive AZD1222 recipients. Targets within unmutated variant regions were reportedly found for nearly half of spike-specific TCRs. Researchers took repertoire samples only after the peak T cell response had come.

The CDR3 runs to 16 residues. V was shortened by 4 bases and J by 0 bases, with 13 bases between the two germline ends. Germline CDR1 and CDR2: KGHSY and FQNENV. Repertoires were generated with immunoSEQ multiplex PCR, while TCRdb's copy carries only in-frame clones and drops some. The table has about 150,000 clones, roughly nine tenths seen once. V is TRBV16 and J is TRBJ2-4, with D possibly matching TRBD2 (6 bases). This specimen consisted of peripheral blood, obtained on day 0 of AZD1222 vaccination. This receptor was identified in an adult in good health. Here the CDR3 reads CASSPGTSRAKNIQYF. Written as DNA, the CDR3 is TGTGCCAGCAGCCCCGGGACTTCCCGAGCCAAAAACATTCAGTACTTC.